What follows describes a single T cell receptor beta chain. These data belong to a study of blood T cell repertoires in COVID-19. Study context: Both acute and convalescent COVID-19 samples were obtained from the United States, Italy and Spain. PBMCs, B-cell-depleted T cells, or T cells provided the cDNA or gDNA that made up the material.

In the study's own analysis: Estimation of nucleated cell counts relied on the amplification of reference gene primers. Sequencing used immunoSEQ multiplex PCR; TCRdb keeps in-frame clones, though not all of them. The V and J calls and the clone size are those of that table, but D and trimming were determined from the DNA. In the table there are some 80,000 clones, 82% of which are singletons. CDR3 size: 18 residues. With 5 bases clipped from V and 2 bases from J, the junction kept 12 bases outside the gene matches. Germline CDR1 and CDR2: KGHSH and LQKENI. This sequence joins TRBV18 and TRBJ2-2; 9 bases map to TRBD1. The TCR was taken from an older woman with acute or convalescent COVID-19. The material sequenced was peripheral blood. The DNA for the CDR3 is TGTGCCAGCTCATCTCGATATGGGACAGGGCAAAACACCGGGGAGCTGTTTTTT. Its protein product is CASSSRYGTGQNTGELFF. The full variable domain, completed using reference TRBV18 and TRBJ2-2, is NAGVMQNPRHLVRRRGQEARLRCSPMKGHSHVYWYRQLPEEGLKFMVYLQKENIIDESGMPKERFSAEFPKEGPSILRIQQVVRGDSAAYFCASSSRYGTGQNTGELFFGEGSRLTVL.